Sequencing of this T cell receptor beta chain was carried out in a study of post-analysis software for immune sequencing data. Findings and caveats of the study: With TRBV5-6, TRBV5-1 and TRBV20-1 included, 5 or 6 TRBV segments were more frequent in patients than in controls. Same-batch preparations were strongly co-clustered by F measure.

Every TCR beta cDNA library bore unique molecular identifiers. TCRdb reanalysed the PCR reads using MiXCR and keeps one entry per CDR3 protein. The repertoire holds hundreds of thousands of distinct CDR3 sequences, with roughly 38% as singletons. Note on this clonotype: Its antigen is undetermined.

This CDR3 is 16 amino acids long. Looked up from germline, CDR1 is PRHDT and CDR2 is FYEKMQ (reference sequence). J was trimmed by 5 bases and V by 0 bases; bases with no gene match: 8. This clonotype was obtained from a girl aged 2-15 years with multiple sclerosis. What was sequenced was blood. V usage is TRBV13 and J usage is TRBJ1-1; 8 bases line up with TRBD1. The CDR3 DNA reads TGTGCCAGCAGCTTAGGTCAGGGGGCCAAGGGGACTGAAGCTTTCTTT. Its protein is CASSLGQGAKGTEAFF.